This entry concerns a single T cell receptor (beta chain). Its cognate antigen is unknown. V was cut by 5 bases and J by 3 bases, with 14 bases left in between. The CDR3 is 14 residues long. Germline V gives CDR1 SQVTM, CDR2 ANQGSEA. TCR beta libraries were prepared from cDNA with unique molecular identifiers. One entry per CDR3 protein results from TCRdb running MiXCR on the PCR reads. The sample consists of some 800,000 distinct CDR3 sequences, about 45% of them appearing once. The sample comes from a study of post-analysis software for immune sequencing data. Broader study findings: Five or six TRBV segments were more frequent in patients than controls; TRBV5-6, TRBV5-1 and TRBV20-1 belonged to this group. Samples from one preparation batch, clustered by F measure, grouped strongly together.

This TCR was recovered from a girl between 5 and 17 years old with multiple sclerosis. The sample was blood. The chain recombines TRBV29-1 with TRBJ1-5; no firm D call. The CDR3 region has the DNA TGCAGCGTTTGCCTGGACGGCTACAATCAGCCCCAGCATTTT. Protein: CSVCLDGYNQPQHF.